One T cell receptor beta chain is described in this entry. The CDR3 length is 18 residues. After removal of 0 bases from V and 4 bases from J, the junction contained 15 bases not matched to a gene. Germline assignment: CDR1 GTSNPN and CDR2 SVGIG (reference sequence). In the authors' workflow: Reference gene primer amplification yielded estimated nucleated cell counts. Only in-frame clones appear in the TCRdb table, and some are missing; sequencing was by immunoSEQ multiplex PCR. The DNA was the basis for D and trimming; V, J and clone size are from that table. The sample holds fewer than 200,000 clones, around 82% seen once. These data come from a study of blood T cell repertoires in COVID-19. Study summary: Samples came from the United States, Italy and Spain, spanning acute and convalescent COVID-19. PBMCs, B-cell-depleted T cells, or T cells were the source of the cDNA or gDNA that made up the material.

Patients of the Seattle cohort, enrolled during active infection, were followed longitudinally. The sequence was obtained from a woman in her forties with COVID-19, enrolled during active disease. Specimen: peripheral blood. The chain links TRBV30 to TRBJ1-5, with 7 positions matching TRBD1. CDR3 in amino acids: CAWSVPNSLDRENQPQHF. For the CDR3, the DNA is TGTGCCTGGAGTGTACCAAACTCCCTCGACAGGGAAAATCAGCCCCAGCATTTT.